The 2 T cell receptor beta chains below all came from one sample that was sequenced in a study of identifying expanded T cells in peripheral blood. Sequencing was performed with immunoSEQ multiplex PCR; in TCRdb, only in-frame clones are kept and a portion is missing. The sample has more than 45,000 clones, roughly 87% seen once; the top ten hold 3.6%. Specimen: blood. The origin of the receptors is a person between 18 and 75 years old in good health.

This clone was seen just once. V gene TRBV6-1 combines with J gene TRBJ2-2; D tentatively fits TRBD1 or TRBD2 (6 bases each). Germline V lookup: CDR1 MNHNS, CDR2 SASEGT. The CDR3 is 14 amino acids. V was shortened by 7 bases and J by 1 base, with 10 bases between the two germline ends. The CDR3 here is CASIQGGNTGELFF. In DNA form, the CDR3 reads TGTGCCAGCATACAGGGAGGGAACACCGGGGAGCTGTTTTTT.

This chain joins TRBV20-1 and TRBJ2-7; D not certain. The CDR3 consists of 11 residues. The germline gives CDR1 DFQATT, CDR2 SNEGSKA (reference sequence). Deletions cut 0 bases from V and 0 bases from J, with 0 bases between. CDR3: CSARDSYEQYF. In nucleotides, the CDR3 is TGCAGTGCTAGAGACTCCTACGAGCAGTACTTC.